The table lists the clone carrying this T cell receptor (beta chain) with a count of one. Its antigen remains unknown. Since a much larger clone is just one base distant, this may be a read error. This entry comes from a study of regulatory T cells in long-lasting Graves disease. Study-level results: A reduction in accuracy may have resulted from the small sample size.

Stated time point: newly diagnosed GD, antithyroid drugs for less than 3 months. PBMCs provided the RNA from which the TCR library was made. Building of the TCR beta libraries involved iRepertoire HTBI primers and Arm-PCR of CDR3 regions. TCRdb redid the calling of the multiplex PCR reads with MiXCR, one entry per CDR3 protein. This table holds 350,000 to 500,000 distinct CDR3 sequences, about 15% found once. These data are also associated with another study on T cells in Graves' hyperthyroidism and ophthalmopathy. That source notes: Orbital computed tomography and thyroid ultrasound, together with serum TRAb and thyroxine and clinical symptoms, were used for diagnoses. Among thyroid clonotypes expanded above 0.001, most also appeared in blood.

The specimen comprised peripheral blood mononuclear cells (PBMCs), sampled at new diagnosis, from a patient treated with antithyroid drugs. The sequence came from a woman aged 25 to 45 with Graves disease.

The CDR3 bases are TGTGCCAGCAGCTTCGTACAGGGCGGTGAAGCTCTCTTT. This gives the protein CASSFVQGGEALF. V and J are TRBV11-2 and TRBJ1-1; possible D gene TRBD1, 6 bases. This CDR3 comprises 13 residues. Germline assignment: CDR1 SGHAT and CDR2 FQNNGV.